The present entry profiles one TCR beta chain with its context. Its target is unknown. A much larger clone sits a single nucleotide away, making a read error possible. Combining iRepertoire HTBI primers with Arm-PCR of CDR3 regions, the authors built TCR beta libraries. TCRdb itself ran the multiplex PCR reads through MiXCR, one entry per CDR3 protein. The sample lists approximately 470,000 distinct CDR3 sequences; around 20% were seen once. This entry is derived from a study of regulatory T cells in long-lasting Graves disease. Germline assignment: CDR1 MNHEY and CDR2 SVGEGT. The CDR3 is 15 residues long. V was clipped by 5 bases and J by 7 bases, with 20 bases between them. Documented time point: persistent/refractory GD, antithyroid drugs over 5 years with positive TRAb. With RNA extracted from PBMCs as input, the TCR library was made. Patients came through an endocrinology department, and that department was in Xi'an, China.

Whole-study results and caveats: Under persistent disease, TRBV28, TRBJ1-2 and TRBJ2-5 were used preferentially. Persistent Graves' disease cases displayed lower TCR diversity than newly diagnosed ones.

V and J are TRBV6-2 or TRBV6-3 and TRBJ1-2; a weak D match, TRBD1 (5 bases). The receptor comes from a female donor with Graves disease. This specimen consisted of peripheral blood mononuclear cells (PBMCs), obtained when the disease was refractory, from a patient treated with antithyroid drugs. CDR3: CASSVIWGSDCGYTF. Written as DNA, the CDR3 is TGTGCCAGCAGTGTGATTTGGGGGAGCGACTGTGGCTACACCTTC.